This section outlines one T cell receptor beta chain sequence together with its context. Trimming removed 4 bases from V and 4 bases from J; junction bases left unmatched: 5. Germline values: CDR1 SNHLY, CDR2 FYNNEI. The CDR3 consists of 15 residues. Study processing details: The authors estimated nucleated cell counts from reference gene primer amplification. Sequencing used immunoSEQ multiplex PCR; TCRdb keeps in-frame clones, though not all of them. That table gives V, J and clone size, and the DNA gave D and trimming. The sample includes around 150,000 clones, about 76% of them seen just once. This sample is part of a study of blood T cell repertoires in COVID-19. Study at large: Acute and convalescent COVID-19 samples came from the United States, Italy and Spain. T cells, B-cell-depleted T cells, or PBMCs provided the cDNA or gDNA that served as material.

The sequencing sample was made of peripheral blood. This clonotype was sampled from an older woman with active or convalescent COVID-19. This chain links TRBV2 with TRBJ1-2; 11 nucleotides match TRBD1. The CDR3 protein is CASSGTGGISYGYTF. The CDR3 bases are TGTGCCAGCAGTGGGACAGGGGGCATTTCCTATGGCTACACCTTC.